These 19 T cell receptor beta chains were sequenced from one sample in a study of neoadjuvant anti-PD-1 for oral cavity cancer. Produced via immunoSEQ multiplex PCR; TCRdb's table is partial and in-frame only. The sample shows 80,000 to 95,000 clones, approximately 80% of them seen only once. Source: PBMCs, taken before nivolumab (anti-PD-1) treatment. These receptors were obtained from a person aged 35-79 years with oral cavity squamous cell carcinoma.

The gene calls are TRBV10-3 and TRBJ2-7; possibly TRBD2 for D (6 bases). V gave up 1 base and J gave up 0 bases, with 10 bases separating them. Looked up from germline, CDR1 is ENHRY and CDR2 is SYGVKD. There are 15 residues in the CDR3. The CDR3 here is CAISEWLASSYEQYF. In nucleotides, the CDR3 is TGTGCCATCAGTGAGTGGCTAGCGAGCTCCTACGAGCAGTACTTC.

The J gene is TRBJ2-3, the V gene TRBV2; D might be TRBD1 (6 bases). CDR1 is SNHLY and CDR2 is FYNNEI in the germline V gene. Trimming shortened V by 7 bases and J by 2 bases, and 10 bases separated the two germline ends. This CDR3 comprises 13 residues. The CDR3 sequence: CASTRGPTDTQYF. The CDR3 DNA reads TGTGCCAGCACCAGGGGACCCACAGATACGCAGTATTTT.

The rearrangement joins TRBV2 to TRBJ2-7; the D is unclear. This CDR3 spans 12 amino acids. Trimming cost V 4 bases and J 2 bases, with 6 bases left between them. The germline V gene encodes CDR1 SNHLY and CDR2 FYNNEI. This chain's CDR3 is CASSAFPYEQYF. CDR3 DNA: TGTGCCAGCAGTGCTTTTCCCTACGAGCAGTACTTC.

J is TRBJ2-5 and V is TRBV28; D remains unclear. The V end was cut by 8 bases, the J end by 5 bases, with 12 bases between. Germline values: CDR1 MDHEN, CDR2 SYDVKM. The CDR3 consists of 12 residues. The CDR3 spells CASAWLGETQYF. The CDR3 nucleotides are TGTGCCAGCGCTTGGCTGGGGGAGACCCAGTACTTC.

This clone was observed a handful of times. The chain carries TRBV10-2 and TRBJ1-1; the D is unclear. The CDR3 is 14 residues long. Trimming shortened V by 4 bases and J by 1 base, and 10 bases separated the two germline ends. Germline V CDR1 and CDR2: WSHSY, SAAADI. CDR3 nucleotides: TGCGCCAGCAGTGCGAACTCTCGGAACACTGAAGCTTTCTTT. It specifies CASSANSRNTEAFF.

This clone appeared once. The chain links TRBV10-3 to TRBJ2-1; possible D gene TRBD2, 7 bases. This CDR3 contains 14 residues. Germline-derived CDR1 and CDR2 are ENHRY and SYGVKD. V was clipped by 10 bases and J by 7 bases, with 20 bases between them. The CDR3 spells CASRGDTLSNEQFF. The DNA of the CDR3 is TGTGCCAGCCGGGGGGACACCCTCTCTAATGAGCAGTTCTTC.

This clone appeared a few times. The chain links TRBV2 to TRBJ1-5; D is uncertain. The germline V gene encodes CDR1 SNHLY and CDR2 FYNNEI. V was clipped by 3 bases and J by 1 base, with 10 bases between them. The length of the CDR3 is 15 residues. CDR3 region: CASSENAVSNQPQHF. CDR3 sequence (DNA): TGTGCCAGCAGTGAGAACGCCGTCAGCAATCAGCCCCAGCATTTT.

This rearrangement joins TRBV6-6 to TRBJ2-3; 9 bases line up with TRBD2. CDR1 is MNHNY and CDR2 is SVGAGI in the germline V gene (reference sequence). This CDR3 is 15 amino acids long. Unmatched junction bases numbered 8, after V lost 5 bases and J lost 5 bases. CDR3 region: CASSPAGGVKDTQYF. As DNA, the CDR3 is TGTGCCAGCAGTCCAGCGGGAGGTGTAAAAGATACGCAGTATTTT.

This clone appeared once. The J gene is TRBJ1-2, the V gene TRBV30; maybe TRBD1 (5 bases). CDR1 is GTSNPN, CDR2 SVGIG, per germline (reference sequence). Trimming pared 0 bases from V and 6 bases from J, leaving 11 bases between. The CDR3 contains 13 residues. The CDR3 DNA reads TGTGCCTGGAGTGTAGGACCGGGGGATGGCTACACCTTC. Translation gives CAWSVGPGDGYTF.

The CDR3 nucleotides read TGTGCCAGCAGTGAGGGGCTAGCGGGAGTTACAGATACGCAGTATTTT. Translating gives CASSEGLAGVTDTQYF. V and J are TRBV2 and TRBJ2-3; TRBD2 matches at 10 bases. The CDR3 is made up of 16 amino acids. Germline trimming cut 3 bases from V and 3 bases from J; bases unmatched to any gene: 6. Germline CDR1 and CDR2: SNHLY and FYNNEI.

In DNA, the CDR3 is TGTGCCAGCAGCACGCCGGGACAAAGCTCTGGAAACACCATATATTTT. Protein product: CASSTPGQSSGNTIYF. The chain couples TRBV9 to TRBJ1-3; possibly TRBD1 for D (6 bases). Trimming pared 4 bases from V and 0 bases from J, leaving 14 bases between. Germline CDR1 is SGDLS and CDR2 is YYNGEE. This CDR3 has 16 amino acids.

This clone was observed a handful of times. The chain recombines TRBV7-8 with TRBJ2-1, with 8 bases aligning to TRBD2. Per the germline V gene, CDR1 is SGHVS and CDR2 is FQNEAQ. V dropped 1 base and J dropped 10; count of bases not matched to a gene: 9. The CDR3 spans 15 residues. CDR3 sequence: CASSLGGSGNGEQFF. For the CDR3, the DNA is TGTGCCAGCAGCTTAGGGGGTAGCGGGAACGGGGAGCAGTTCTTC.

V usage is TRBV5-6 and J usage is TRBJ2-1; 7 nucleotides agree with TRBD2. CDR3 size: 15 residues. Germline assignment: CDR1 SGHDT and CDR2 YYEEEE. V gave up 4 bases and J gave up 3 bases; unmatched junction bases: 7. The CDR3, as DNA: TGTGCCAGCAGCGTGAAGCGGGGTTACTACAATGAGCAGTTCTTC. It translates to CASSVKRGYYNEQFF.

The CDR3 reads CASTPGDKTYEQYF. CDR3 in DNA: TGTGCCAGTACCCCGGGGGACAAGACCTACGAGCAGTACTTC. V is TRBV19 and J is TRBJ2-7; either TRBD1 or TRBD2 may supply D (6 bases each). This CDR3 is built from 14 residues. Trimming left V 7 bases short and J 2 bases short, with 15 bases between. Germline lookup yields CDR1 LNHDA and CDR2 SQIVND (reference sequence).

The rearrangement uses TRBV10-3 and TRBJ2-3, with D unclear. Trimming pared 5 bases from V and 6 bases from J, leaving 9 bases between. Germline V gene sequence: CDR1 ENHRY, CDR2 SYGVKD. This CDR3 spans 12 amino acids. This chain's CDR3 is CAISSGVDTQYF. The CDR3 coding sequence is TGTGCCATCAGTTCTGGAGTGGATACGCAGTATTTT.

The CDR3 DNA follows: TGTGCCAGCAGCCGCATAGCGGGCCCCTACGAGCAGTACTTC. It codes for CASSRIAGPYEQYF. The chain employs TRBV7-2 and TRBJ2-7; 7 bases agree with TRBD2. V lost 5 bases, J lost 2 bases, and 6 bases stayed unmatched. Germline assignment: CDR1 SGHTA and CDR2 FQGNSA. The CDR3 runs to 14 residues.

The rearrangement joins TRBV30 to TRBJ1-5, with 7 bases identical to TRBD1. The CDR3 length is 16 residues. In germline, CDR1 is GTSNPN, CDR2 SVGIG (reference sequence). J was trimmed by 6 bases and V by 0 bases; bases with no gene match: 11. The chain's CDR3 is CAWSVQFETGSQPQHF. The CDR3 nucleotides are TGTGCCTGGAGTGTACAGTTCGAGACAGGGAGTCAGCCCCAGCATTTT. The whole variable domain, filled in from reference TRBV30 and TRBJ1-5, reads SQTIHQWPATLVQPVGSPLSLECTVEGTSNPNLYWYRQAAGRGLQLLFYSVGIGQISSEVPQNLSASRPQDRQFILSSKKLLLSDSGFYLCAWSVQFETGSQPQHFGDGTRLSIL.

V usage is TRBV29-1 and J usage is TRBJ2-1; the D is unclear. CDR3 size: 13 residues. Trimming left V 7 bases short and J 2 bases short, with 12 bases between. CDR1 and CDR2 from the germline V gene are SQVTM and ANQGSEA. CDR3 sequence (DNA): TGCAGCGCCGGACGGGTTGCCTACAATGAGCAGTTCTTC. Amino acid sequence: CSAGRVAYNEQFF.

V and J are TRBV9 and TRBJ2-3; TRBD2 matches at 10 bases. The CDR3 length is 15 residues. V lost 3 bases and J lost 3; bases outside the gene matches: 4. Looked up from germline, CDR1 is SGDLS and CDR2 is YYNGEE. The CDR3 DNA is TGTGCCAGCAGCGCCCTAGCGGGAGCAACAGATACGCAGTATTTT. Translating it yields CASSALAGATDTQYF.